The rows below give T cell receptor beta chains drawn from one sample of a study of blood T cell repertoires in COVID-19. Clones were sequenced by immunoSEQ multiplex PCR, and TCRdb holds only the in-frame ones, with some missing. Here the sample spans approximately 300,000 clones, roughly 90% being singletons. The sequencing input was peripheral blood. Source of these receptors: a young man who had recovered from COVID-19. The CDR3 runs from the conserved cysteine through the conserved F or W. Fields, in order: D gene, V gene, clone size, J gene, CDR3 DNA, CDR3 protein. The D gene is left open where the match is weak. Size values are once, few and many counts, or a class for expanded clones, and some rows have none.

NA	TRBV4-3	NA	TRBJ1-1	TGCGCCAGCAGCCAGGGCACGAACACTGAAGCTTTCTTT	CASSQGTNTEAFF
NA	TRBV7-9	once	TRBJ2-5	TGTGCCAGCAGCTTGGAGGGAGGGGGGACCCAGTACTTC	CASSLEGGGTQYF
TRBD1	TRBV20-1	NA	TRBJ2-7	TGCAGTGCTAGTGACAGGGGTACCTACGAGCAGTACTTC	CSASDRGTYEQYF
NA	TRBV28	NA	TRBJ2-1	TGTGCCAGCAGTTTAGGGCTTTCCTACAATGAGCAGTTCTTC	CASSLGLSYNEQFF
TRBD2	TRBV27	NA	TRBJ2-4	TGTGCCAGCAGTGACATGGGGAGGGGAAACATTCAGTACTTC	CASSDMGRGNIQYF
NA	TRBV19	NA	TRBJ1-2	TGTGCCATTCGACCCGGGGGAGACTATGGCTACACCTTC	CAIRPGGDYGYTF
NA	TRBV27	NA	TRBJ1-3	TGTGCCAGCAGTCCGTACCACAGAAACACCATATATTTT	CASSPYHRNTIYF
NA	TRBV5-8	few	TRBJ1-1	TGTGCCAGCAGCTGGATGGTACAGGGAATGAACACTGAAGCTTTCTTT	CASSWMVQGMNTEAFF
NA	TRBV5-1	NA	TRBJ2-1	TGCGCCAGCAGCCAAAAACCTCAGGGGAATGAGCAGTTCTTC	CASSQKPQGNEQFF
TRBD1	TRBV27	once	TRBJ2-7	TGTGCCAGCAGTTTGGGACAGGGGAGCTACGAGCAGTACTTC	CASSLGQGSYEQYF
TRBD2	TRBV10-3	NA	TRBJ2-7	TGTGCCATCAGTGATTTGGGGGGGGAATACGAGCAGTACTTC	CAISDLGGEYEQYF